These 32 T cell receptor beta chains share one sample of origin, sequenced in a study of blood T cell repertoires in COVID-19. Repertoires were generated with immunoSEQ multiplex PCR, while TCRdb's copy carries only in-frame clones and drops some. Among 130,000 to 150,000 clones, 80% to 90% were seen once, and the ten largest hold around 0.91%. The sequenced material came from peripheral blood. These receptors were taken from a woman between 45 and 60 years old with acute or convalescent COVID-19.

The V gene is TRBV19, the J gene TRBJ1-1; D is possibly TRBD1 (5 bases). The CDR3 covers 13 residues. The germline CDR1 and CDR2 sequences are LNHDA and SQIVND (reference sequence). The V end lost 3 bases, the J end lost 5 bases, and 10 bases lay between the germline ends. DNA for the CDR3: TGTGCCAGTAGTATCCAGGGAGGAACTGAAGCTTTCTTT. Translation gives CASSIQGGTEAFF.

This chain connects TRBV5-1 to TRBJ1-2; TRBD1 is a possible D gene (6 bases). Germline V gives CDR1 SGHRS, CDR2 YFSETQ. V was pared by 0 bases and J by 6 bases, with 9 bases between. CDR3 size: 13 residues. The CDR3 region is CASSLETGHGYTF. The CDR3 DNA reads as TGCGCCAGCAGCTTGGAGACAGGACATGGCTACACCTTC.

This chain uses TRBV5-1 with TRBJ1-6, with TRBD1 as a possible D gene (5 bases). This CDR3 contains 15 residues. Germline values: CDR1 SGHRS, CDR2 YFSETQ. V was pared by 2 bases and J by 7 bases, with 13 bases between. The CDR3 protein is CASSLFQGSNSPLHF. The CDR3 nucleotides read TGCGCCAGCAGCTTATTCCAGGGCAGCAATTCACCCCTCCACTTT.

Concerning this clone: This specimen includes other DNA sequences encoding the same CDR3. Written as DNA, the CDR3 is TGCGCCAGCAGCTTGCAGGGTGGGACTGAAGCTTTCTTT. It encodes CASSLQGGTEAFF. The rearrangement joins TRBV5-1 to TRBJ1-1; tentative D call: TRBD1 (5 bases). Germline V CDR1 and CDR2: SGHRS, YFSETQ. With 1 base removed from V and 5 bases from J, the gap between germline ends came to 9 bases. The CDR3 covers 13 residues.

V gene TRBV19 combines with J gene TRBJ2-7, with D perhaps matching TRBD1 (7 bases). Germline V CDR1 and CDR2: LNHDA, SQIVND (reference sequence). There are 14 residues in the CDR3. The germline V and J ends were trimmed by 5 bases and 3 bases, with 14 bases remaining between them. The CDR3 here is CASSVRQGGYEQYF. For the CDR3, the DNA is TGTGCCAGTAGTGTGAGACAGGGAGGCTACGAGCAGTACTTC.

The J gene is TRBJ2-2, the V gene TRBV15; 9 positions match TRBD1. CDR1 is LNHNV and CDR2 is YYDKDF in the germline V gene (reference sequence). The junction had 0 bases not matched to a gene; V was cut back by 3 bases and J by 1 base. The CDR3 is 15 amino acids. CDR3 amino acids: CATSRGQGNTGELFF. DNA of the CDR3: TGTGCCACCAGCAGGGGACAGGGGAACACCGGGGAGCTGTTTTTT.

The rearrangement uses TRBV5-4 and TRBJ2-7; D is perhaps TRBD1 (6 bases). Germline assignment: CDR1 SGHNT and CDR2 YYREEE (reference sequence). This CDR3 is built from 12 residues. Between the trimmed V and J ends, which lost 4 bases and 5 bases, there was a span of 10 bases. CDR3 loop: CASSPRGNEQYF. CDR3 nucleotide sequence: TGTGCCAGCAGCCCCAGGGGCAACGAGCAGTACTTC.

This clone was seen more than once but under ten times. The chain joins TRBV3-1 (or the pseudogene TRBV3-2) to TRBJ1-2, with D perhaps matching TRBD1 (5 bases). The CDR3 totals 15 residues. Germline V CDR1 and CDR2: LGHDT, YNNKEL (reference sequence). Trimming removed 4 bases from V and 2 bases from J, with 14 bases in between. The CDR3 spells CASSLEGVPNYGYTF. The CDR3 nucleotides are TGTGCCAGCAGCCTAGAAGGGGTACCCAACTATGGCTACACCTTC.

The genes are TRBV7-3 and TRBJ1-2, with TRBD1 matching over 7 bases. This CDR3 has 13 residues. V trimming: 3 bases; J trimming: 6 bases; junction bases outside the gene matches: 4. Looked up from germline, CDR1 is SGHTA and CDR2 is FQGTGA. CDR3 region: CASSFNQGDGYTF. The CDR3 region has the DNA TGTGCCAGCAGCTTTAACCAGGGGGATGGCTACACCTTC.

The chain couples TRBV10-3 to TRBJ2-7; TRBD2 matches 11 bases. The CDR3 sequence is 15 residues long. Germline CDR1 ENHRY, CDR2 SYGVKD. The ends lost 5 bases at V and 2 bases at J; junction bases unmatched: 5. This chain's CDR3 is CAISSGTSGAYEQYF. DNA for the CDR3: TGTGCCATCAGTTCCGGGACTAGCGGAGCCTACGAGCAGTACTTC.

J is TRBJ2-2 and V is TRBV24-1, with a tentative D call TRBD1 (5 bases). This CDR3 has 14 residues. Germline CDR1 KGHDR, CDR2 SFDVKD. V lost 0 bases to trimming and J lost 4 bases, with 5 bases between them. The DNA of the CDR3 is TGTGCCACCAGTGATTTGGGGGCCACCGGGGAGCTGTTTTTT. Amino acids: CATSDLGATGELFF.

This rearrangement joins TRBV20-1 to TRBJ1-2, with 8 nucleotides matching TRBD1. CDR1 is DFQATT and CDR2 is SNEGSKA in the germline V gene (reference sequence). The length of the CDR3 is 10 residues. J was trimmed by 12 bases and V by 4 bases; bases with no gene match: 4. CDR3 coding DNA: TGCAGTGCTAAAGGACAGGGTGACACCTTC. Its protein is CSAKGQGDTF.

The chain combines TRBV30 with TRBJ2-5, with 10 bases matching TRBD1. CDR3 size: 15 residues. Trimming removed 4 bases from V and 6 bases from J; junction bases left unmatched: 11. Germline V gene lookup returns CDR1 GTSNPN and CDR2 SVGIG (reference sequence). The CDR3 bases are TGTGCCTGGACGCCCGGGACAGGGGTACGGAAGACCCAGTACTTC. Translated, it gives CAWTPGTGVRKTQYF.

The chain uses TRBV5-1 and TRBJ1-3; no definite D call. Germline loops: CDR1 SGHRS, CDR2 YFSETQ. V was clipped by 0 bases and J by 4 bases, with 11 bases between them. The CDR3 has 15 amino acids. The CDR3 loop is CASSLGLREGNTIYF. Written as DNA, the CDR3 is TGCGCCAGCAGCTTGGGTTTGAGGGAAGGAAACACCATATATTTT.

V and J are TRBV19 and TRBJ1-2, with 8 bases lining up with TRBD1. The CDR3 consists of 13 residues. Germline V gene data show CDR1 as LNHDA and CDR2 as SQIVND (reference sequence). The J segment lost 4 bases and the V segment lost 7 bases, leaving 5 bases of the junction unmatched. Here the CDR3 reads CASIDTGGYGYTF. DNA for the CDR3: TGTGCCAGTATCGATACAGGGGGCTATGGCTACACCTTC.

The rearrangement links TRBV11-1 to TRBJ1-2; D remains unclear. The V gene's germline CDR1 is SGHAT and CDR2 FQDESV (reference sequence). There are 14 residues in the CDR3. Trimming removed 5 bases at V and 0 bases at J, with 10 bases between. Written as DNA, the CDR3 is TGTGCCAGCAGCCGTTCCGGGGCTAACTATGGCTACACCTTC. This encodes CASSRSGANYGYTF.

In nucleotides, the CDR3 is TGTGCCAGCAGCCAAGATACGGTAGACTATGGCTACACCTTC. Protein: CASSQDTVDYGYTF. The chain is built from TRBV14 and TRBJ1-2; D ambiguous. The CDR3 has 14 residues. CDR1 and CDR2 (germline): SGHDN, FVKESK. Trimming shortened V by 0 bases and J by 3 bases, and 8 bases separated the two germline ends.

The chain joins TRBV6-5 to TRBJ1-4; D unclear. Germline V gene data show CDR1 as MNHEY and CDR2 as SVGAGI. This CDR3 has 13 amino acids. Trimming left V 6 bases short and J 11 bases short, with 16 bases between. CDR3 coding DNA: TGTGCCAGCAGCCCCGACGGGAGGAAGAAACTGTTTTTT. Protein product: CASSPDGRKKLFF.

The CDR3 DNA reads as TGTGCCATAGCTAGCGGGGGAAGCACAGATACGCAGTATTTT. Protein product: CAIASGGSTDTQYF. The chain is built from TRBV10-3 and TRBJ2-3, with 10 bases lining up with TRBD2. V shed 9 bases, J shed 0 bases, and the junction held 3 bases outside the gene matches. Per germline, CDR1 ENHRY and CDR2 SYGVKD. The CDR3 spans 14 residues.

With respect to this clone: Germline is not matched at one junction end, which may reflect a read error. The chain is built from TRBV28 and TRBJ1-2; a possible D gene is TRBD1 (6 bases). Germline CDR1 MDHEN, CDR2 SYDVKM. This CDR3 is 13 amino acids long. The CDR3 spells CASSQSGDYGYIF. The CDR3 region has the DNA TGTGCCAGCAGCCAATCAGGGGACTATGGCTACATCTTC.

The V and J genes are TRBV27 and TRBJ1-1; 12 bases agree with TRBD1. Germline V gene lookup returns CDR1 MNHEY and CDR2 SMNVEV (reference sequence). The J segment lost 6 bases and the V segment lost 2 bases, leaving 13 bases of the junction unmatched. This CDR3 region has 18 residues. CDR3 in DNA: TGTGCCAGCAGTTTACACCGGGACAGGGGGCTCCGAGGCGCTGAAGCTTTCTTT. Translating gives CASSLHRDRGLRGAEAFF.

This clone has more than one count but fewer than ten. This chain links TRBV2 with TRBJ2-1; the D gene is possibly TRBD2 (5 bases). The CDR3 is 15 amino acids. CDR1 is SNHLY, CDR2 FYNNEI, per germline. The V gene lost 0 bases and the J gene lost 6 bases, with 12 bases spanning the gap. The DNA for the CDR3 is TGTGCCAGCAGTGAAGCTGCGCTAGCCCTCAATGAGCAGTTCTTC. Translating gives CASSEAALALNEQFF.

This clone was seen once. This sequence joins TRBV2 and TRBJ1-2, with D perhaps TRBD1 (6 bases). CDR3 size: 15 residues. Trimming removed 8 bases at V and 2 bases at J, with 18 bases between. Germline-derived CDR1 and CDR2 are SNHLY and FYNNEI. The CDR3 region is CASGSRDIYNYGYTF. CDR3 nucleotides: TGTGCCAGCGGATCCCGGGACATCTACAACTATGGCTACACCTTC.

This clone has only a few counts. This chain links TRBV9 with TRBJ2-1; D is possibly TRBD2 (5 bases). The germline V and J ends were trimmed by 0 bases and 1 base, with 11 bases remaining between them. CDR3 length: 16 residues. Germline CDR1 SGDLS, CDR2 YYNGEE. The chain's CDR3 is CASSVGGSRSYNEQFF. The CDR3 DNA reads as TGTGCCAGCAGCGTAGGAGGGTCGAGGTCCTACAATGAGCAGTTCTTC.

CDR3 protein: CASSPWSGGAGEQFF. The CDR3 nucleotides are TGTGCCAGCAGCCCCTGGAGCGGGGGGGCCGGTGAGCAGTTCTTC. The chain joins TRBV3-1 (or the pseudogene TRBV3-2) to TRBJ2-1, with 10 positions matching TRBD2. CDR3 length: 15 residues. Losses at the gene ends were 4 bases for V and 9 bases for J; bases not matched to a gene: 9. CDR1 LGHDT and CDR2 YNNKEL come from the germline V gene (reference sequence).

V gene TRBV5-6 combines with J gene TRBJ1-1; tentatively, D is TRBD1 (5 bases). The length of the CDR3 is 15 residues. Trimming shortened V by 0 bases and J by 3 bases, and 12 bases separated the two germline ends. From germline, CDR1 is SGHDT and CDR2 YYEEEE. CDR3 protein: CASSLGTRIHTEAFF. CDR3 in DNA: TGTGCCAGCAGCTTGGGGACACGAATCCACACTGAAGCTTTCTTT. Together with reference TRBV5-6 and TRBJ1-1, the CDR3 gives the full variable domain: DAGVTQSPTHLIKTRGQQVTLRCSPKSGHDTVSWYQQALGQGPQFIFQYYEEEERQRGNFPDRFSGHQFPNYSSELNVNALLLGDSALYLCASSLGTRIHTEAFFGQGTRLTVV.

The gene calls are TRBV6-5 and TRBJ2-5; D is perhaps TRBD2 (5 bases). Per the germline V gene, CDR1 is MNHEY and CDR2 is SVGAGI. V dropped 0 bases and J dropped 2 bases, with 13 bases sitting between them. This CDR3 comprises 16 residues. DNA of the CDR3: TGTGCCAGCAGTTACTCGAGTAGGAGGAGACAAGAGACCCAGTACTTC. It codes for CASSYSSRRRQETQYF.

CDR3 sequence (DNA): TGTGCCAGCAGCTTGGGACTAGCGAGCCCCTACGAGCAGTACTTC. Residues: CASSLGLASPYEQYF. The chain has TRBV5-4 and TRBJ2-7; 8 bases map to TRBD2. Per germline, CDR1 SGHNT and CDR2 YYREEE (reference sequence). The CDR3 loop spans 15 amino acids. Unmatched junction bases numbered 4, after V lost 0 bases and J lost 2 bases.

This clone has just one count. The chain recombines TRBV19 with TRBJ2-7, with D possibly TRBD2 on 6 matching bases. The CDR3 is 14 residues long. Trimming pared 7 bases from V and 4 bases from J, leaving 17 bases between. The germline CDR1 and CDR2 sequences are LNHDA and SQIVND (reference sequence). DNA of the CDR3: TGTGCCAGTAACCCGGGACTCGATCGATACGAGCAGTACTTC. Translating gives CASNPGLDRYEQYF. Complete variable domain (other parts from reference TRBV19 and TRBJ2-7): DGGITQSPKYLFRKEGQNVTLSCEQNLNHDAMYWYRQDPGQGLRLIYYSQIVNDFQKGDIAEGYSVSREKKESFPLTVTSAQKNPTAFYLCASNPGLDRYEQYFGPGTRLTVT.

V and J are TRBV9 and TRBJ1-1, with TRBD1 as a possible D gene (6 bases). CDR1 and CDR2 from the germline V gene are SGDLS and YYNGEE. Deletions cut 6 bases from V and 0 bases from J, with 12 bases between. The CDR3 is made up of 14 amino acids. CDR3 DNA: TGTGCCAGCACAAAACAGGGAATGAACACTGAAGCTTTCTTT. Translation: CASTKQGMNTEAFF.

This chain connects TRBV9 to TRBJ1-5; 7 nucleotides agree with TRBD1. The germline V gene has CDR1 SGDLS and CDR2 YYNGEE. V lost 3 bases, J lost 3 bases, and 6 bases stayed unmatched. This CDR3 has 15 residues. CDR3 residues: CASSGPGTVNQPQHF. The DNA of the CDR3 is TGTGCCAGCAGCGGTCCTGGGACAGTCAATCAGCCCCAGCATTTT.

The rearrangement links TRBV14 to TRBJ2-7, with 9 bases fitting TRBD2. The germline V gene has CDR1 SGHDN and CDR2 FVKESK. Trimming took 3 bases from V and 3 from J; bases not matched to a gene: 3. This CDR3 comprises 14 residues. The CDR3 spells CASSQLAGVYEQYF. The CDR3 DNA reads TGTGCCAGCAGCCAGTTAGCGGGAGTCTACGAGCAGTACTTC. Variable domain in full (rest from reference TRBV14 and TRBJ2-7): EAGVTQFPSHSVIEKGQTVTLRCDPISGHDNLYWYRRVMGKEIKFLLHFVKESKQDESGMPNNRFLAERTGGTYSTLKVQPAELEDSGVYFCASSQLAGVYEQYFGPGTRLTVT.